This T cell receptor beta chain was retrieved from a study of molecular identifiers for immune sequencing clone quantification. V gave up 5 bases and J gave up 0 bases, with 13 bases separating them. The CDR3 is made up of 16 amino acids. Germline lookup yields CDR1 LGHDT and CDR2 YNNKEL (reference sequence). RNA fractions of 10%, 30% or 50% and about 18,000 to 1,000,000 sorted cells were the source of naive CD8 libraries. Sorted naive CD8 T cells were those defined as CD8+CD4-CCR7+CD45RA+. MiXCR, run by TCRdb on the PCR reads, gives a single entry per CDR3 protein. The top ten clones hold 0.7% to 1% of a sample with about 500,000 distinct CDR3 sequences, 20% to 25% of them seen once.

The gene calls are TRBV3-1 and TRBJ1-4; possibly TRBD1 for D (5 bases). The clonotype originates from a human donor in good health. Some libraries in this study had Jurkat cell RNA spiked in. Sequenced: naive CD8+ T cells from blood, with Jurkat cell RNA spiked in. As for subset: FACS-sorted CD8+CD4-CCR7+CD45RA+ naive T cells. The CDR3 reads CASSGRDRSTNEKLFF. In nucleotides, the CDR3 is TGTGCCAGCAGCGGACGAGACAGATCAACTAATGAAAAACTGTTTTTT.